One and the same sample provided the 23 T cell receptor beta chains below, sequenced in a study of OX40 agonist ivuxolimab in advanced cancers. Sequenced by immunoSEQ multiplex PCR; TCRdb stores in-frame clones only, minus some. Here the sample spans about 14,000 clones, about 80% being singletons. Source: CD4+ or CD8+ T cells sorted from blood, taken in a trial of the OX40 agonist ivuxolimab. The receptor source for this set is an adult with an advanced solid tumor such as melanoma, head and neck, liver or kidney cancer.

Worth noting for this clone: The junction differs from germline at one of its ends, possibly a read error. The chain has TRBV9 and TRBJ2-2, with 11 bases that match TRBD2. The CDR3 has 14 residues. Germline V CDR1 and CDR2: SGDLS, YYNGEE. CDR3 residues: CASSGRENTGELFF. In DNA form, the CDR3 reads TGTGCCAGTAGCGGGAGGGAGAACACCGGGGAGCTGTTTTTT.

V and J are TRBV7-2 and TRBJ2-7, with D unclear. V was shortened by 5 bases and J by 0 bases, with 11 bases between the two germline ends. Germline CDR1 SGHTA, CDR2 FQGNSA. The CDR3 length is 14 residues. CDR3 nucleotides: TGTGCCAGCAGCGTATACAAAGACTCCTACGAGCAGTACTTC. It is translated as CASSVYKDSYEQYF. Using reference TRBV7-2 and TRBJ2-7 for the parts outside the CDR3, the full variable domain is GAGVSQSPSNKVTEKGKDVELRCDPISGHTALYWYRQSLGQGLEFLIYFQGNSAPDKSGLPSDRFSAERTGGSVSTLTIQRTQQEDSAVYLCASSVYKDSYEQYFGPGTRLTVT.

The V call is TRBV2, the J call TRBJ2-5; 8 positions match TRBD1. The junction had 10 bases not matched to a gene; V was cut back by 8 bases and J by 2 bases. CDR1 is SNHLY, CDR2 FYNNEI, per germline. This CDR3 has 15 amino acids. CDR3 in amino acids: CASQIGQGIQETQYF. The CDR3 coding sequence is TGTGCCAGCCAAATAGGACAGGGAATACAAGAGACCCAGTACTTC.

This clone was seen a few times. The same CDR3 also results from other DNA sequences found in this sample. The chain couples TRBV9 to TRBJ2-5, with D perhaps matching TRBD1 or TRBD2 (5 bases each). Between the trimmed V and J ends, which lost 0 bases and 2 bases, there was a span of 14 bases. Germline CDR1 reads SGDLS; CDR2 reads YYNGEE. The CDR3 runs to 16 residues. In DNA form, the CDR3 reads TGTGCCAGCAGCGTAGGAAACGGTGGGGGTCAAGAGACCCAGTACTTC. Protein product: CASSVGNGGGQETQYF.

V and J are TRBV5-6 and TRBJ1-5, with D uncertain. Trimming shortened V by 1 base and J by 4 bases, and 6 bases separated the two germline ends. CDR1 and CDR2 from the germline V gene are SGHDT and YYEEEE. The CDR3 contains 13 residues. The CDR3 is CASSLSGNQPQHF. CDR3 nucleotide sequence: TGTGCCAGCAGCTTGTCGGGTAATCAGCCCCAGCATTTT.

The CDR3 sequence: CASRSRANLLEQFF. The CDR3, as DNA: TGCGCCAGCAGAAGCAGGGCCAACCTCCTCGAGCAGTTCTTC. V usage is TRBV5-1 and J usage is TRBJ2-1, with D possibly matching TRBD1 (5 bases). Germline V lookup: CDR1 SGHRS, CDR2 YFSETQ. The germline V and J ends were trimmed by 5 bases and 10 bases, with 19 bases remaining between them. The CDR3 has 14 amino acids.

V gene TRBV5-8 combines with J gene TRBJ2-5; D not certain. Per germline, CDR1 SGHTS and CDR2 YDEGEE. The CDR3 is 13 residues long. Trimming removed 2 bases from V and 2 bases from J, with 7 bases in between. The CDR3 region is CASSFYMQETQYF. The CDR3 DNA follows: TGTGCCAGCAGCTTTTACATGCAAGAGACCCAGTACTTC.

The chain links TRBV27 to TRBJ2-3; the D is unclear. The CDR3 is made up of 15 amino acids. Germline CDR1 and CDR2: MNHEY and SMNVEV (reference sequence). V shed 2 bases and J shed 6 bases, with 15 bases lying between them. Here the CDR3 reads CASSLIRQAVDTQYF. The CDR3 nucleotides are TGTGCCAGCAGTTTAATTAGGCAGGCTGTGGATACGCAGTATTTT.

V and J are TRBV5-1 and TRBJ2-5; 7 positions agree with TRBD2. CDR3 length: 17 residues. Unmatched junction bases numbered 16, after V lost 3 bases and J lost 5 bases. The germline V gene has CDR1 SGHRS and CDR2 YFSETQ. CDR3 DNA: TGCGCCAGCAGCTGGGGCGGGAGTAGCCGCTACCGTGAGACCCAGTACTTC. This codes for CASSWGGSSRYRETQYF.

The genes are TRBV9 and TRBJ2-5; 11 positions match TRBD2. From germline, CDR1 is SGDLS and CDR2 YYNGEE. Trimming took 4 bases from V and 13 from J; bases not matched to a gene: 9. The CDR3 consists of 13 residues. CDR3 amino acids: CASSTGTSGRGYF. DNA for the CDR3: TGTGCCAGCAGCACAGGGACTAGCGGACGAGGGTACTTC.

The V and J genes are TRBV6-4 and TRBJ2-6, with D maybe TRBD2 (5 bases). CDR1 and CDR2 (germline): MRHNA, SNTAGT. V was cut by 9 bases and J by 0 bases, with 15 bases left in between. CDR3 size: 16 residues. In DNA form, the CDR3 reads TGTGCCAGTGAGGGTCGGCTAGGCTCTGGGGCCAACGTCCTGACTTTC. Translated: CASEGRLGSGANVLTF.

The chain uses TRBV10-3 and TRBJ2-1; 9 bases fit TRBD1. Unmatched junction bases numbered 17, after V lost 2 bases and J lost 6 bases. The germline V gene encodes CDR1 ENHRY and CDR2 SYGVKD. The length of the CDR3 is 19 residues. The chain's CDR3 is CAISELPPVWDRAPNEQFF. Here the CDR3 DNA reads TGTGCCATCAGTGAGCTACCCCCTGTGTGGGACAGGGCTCCCAATGAGCAGTTCTTC.

This chain joins TRBV2 and TRBJ1-1; 9 bases align to TRBD1. Trimming cost V 7 bases and J 4 bases; bases outside gene matches: 7. This CDR3 spans 14 amino acids. Germline V gene sequence: CDR1 SNHLY, CDR2 FYNNEI. The CDR3 loop reads CASIKQGAGTEAFF. The CDR3 bases are TGTGCCAGCATTAAACAGGGGGCAGGCACTGAAGCTTTCTTT.

This clone has more than one count but fewer than ten. This chain joins TRBV5-6 and TRBJ1-5, with D uncertain. Germline values: CDR1 SGHDT, CDR2 YYEEEE. The CDR3 runs 16 residues. V was pared by 4 bases and J by 7 bases, with 21 bases between. The CDR3 region is CASSPARGIGEQPQHF. CDR3 DNA: TGTGCCAGCAGCCCCGCCAGAGGAATCGGGGAACAGCCCCAGCATTTT.

This rearrangement joins TRBV5-6 to TRBJ2-3; either TRBD1 or TRBD2 may fit D (5 bases each). This CDR3 is 15 amino acids long. CDR1 and CDR2 from the germline V gene are SGHDT and YYEEEE. The V end was cut by 0 bases, the J end by 3 bases, with 11 bases between. The CDR3, as DNA: TGTGCCAGCAGCTTGGCTCCGGGACCAACAGATACGCAGTATTTT. Amino acid sequence: CASSLAPGPTDTQYF. Full variable domain (missing parts from reference TRBV5-6 and TRBJ2-3): DAGVTQSPTHLIKTRGQQVTLRCSPKSGHDTVSWYQQALGQGPQFIFQYYEEEERQRGNFPDRFSGHQFPNYSSELNVNALLLGDSALYLCASSLAPGPTDTQYFGPGTRLTVL.

The chain links TRBV27 to TRBJ2-5; a weak D match, TRBD2 (6 bases). V shed 8 bases and J shed 0 bases, with 16 bases lying between them. The CDR3 is 15 residues long. From germline, CDR1 is MNHEY and CDR2 SMNVEV (reference sequence). This chain's CDR3 is CASGRRGVYQETQYF. In DNA form, the CDR3 reads TGTGCCAGCGGGAGGAGGGGTGTGTACCAAGAGACCCAGTACTTC.

The genes are TRBV14 and TRBJ2-6; TRBD1 or TRBD2 may be the D gene (6 bases each). Per germline, CDR1 SGHDN and CDR2 FVKESK. V lost 3 bases and J lost 4, with 13 bases in between. This CDR3 is 16 amino acids long. CDR3 loop: CASSHLGGGGANVLTF. Written as DNA, the CDR3 is TGTGCCAGCAGCCACCTGGGGGGCGGAGGGGCCAACGTCCTGACTTTC.

The genes are TRBV5-6 and TRBJ1-1; D gene ambiguous. V was clipped by 4 bases and J by 4 bases, with 11 bases between them. The germline V gene encodes CDR1 SGHDT and CDR2 YYEEEE. The CDR3 is made up of 13 amino acids. This CDR3 reads CASSPGLGTEAFF. The CDR3 bases are TGTGCCAGCAGCCCCGGGTTGGGCACTGAAGCTTTCTTT.

On this clone itself: Its ends do not fully match the called genes, so a read error is possible. V is TRBV6-1 and J is TRBJ2-6; TRBD2 aligns across 13 bases. The CDR3 extends over 17 amino acids. The germline CDR1 and CDR2 sequences are MNHNS and SASEGT. Written as DNA, the CDR3 is TGTGCCACCAGTGATGGACTAGCGGGAGCCTGGGCCAACGTCCTGACTTTC. This translates into CATSDGLAGAWANVLTF.

This clone showed up just a few times. V and J are TRBV10-1 and TRBJ1-1, with D possibly being TRBD1 (5 bases). With 3 bases removed from V and 9 bases from J, the gap between germline ends came to 11 bases. CDR1 is WNHNN and CDR2 is SYGVQD in the germline V gene (reference sequence). The CDR3 is made up of 12 amino acids. The CDR3 DNA reads as TGCGCCAGCAGTGATACGGACACCAAAGCTTTCTTT. Protein product: CASSDTDTKAFF.

This clone came up a few times. V gene TRBV2 combines with J gene TRBJ1-1; tentative D call: TRBD1 (5 bases). CDR3 size: 11 residues. The germline gives CDR1 SNHLY, CDR2 FYNNEI. The CDR3 region is CSREGQGEAFF. As DNA, the CDR3 is TGTTCTAGAGAGGGGCAGGGTGAAGCTTTCTTT.

The rearrangement joins TRBV9 to TRBJ1-3; tentative D call: TRBD1 (5 bases). V was clipped by 1 base and J by 8 bases, with 16 bases between them. The V gene's germline CDR1 is SGDLS and CDR2 YYNGEE. The CDR3 sequence is 15 residues long. The CDR3 DNA follows: TGTGCCAGCAGCGTATTTACAGGCGAAGCGGACACCATATATTTT. It translates to CASSVFTGEADTIYF.

This clone was counted a few times. J is TRBJ1-5 and V is TRBV6-4, with D hard to call. The CDR3 extends over 13 amino acids. Per germline, CDR1 MRHNA and CDR2 SNTAGT. With 6 bases removed from V and 7 bases from J, the gap between germline ends came to 13 bases. The CDR3 reads CASSPGVEQPQHF. The CDR3 DNA reads TGTGCCAGCAGCCCTGGGGTGGAGCAGCCCCAGCATTTT.